This entry lists 4 T cell receptor beta chains sequenced from one sample in a study of T cells after yellow fever vaccination. One entry per CDR3 protein, called by TCRdb with MiXCR from the 5' RACE reads. This sample has nearly 300,000 distinct CDR3 sequences, with approximately 8% found just once. The sample in question was CD4+ T cells sorted from PBMCs, obtained 5 days after the yellow fever booster vaccination. The receptors come from a young man who received the YFV17D yellow fever vaccine.

In its sample, this clonotype was seen many times. The rearrangement joins TRBV6-5 to TRBJ2-7; D gene uncertain. The V end lost 2 bases, the J end lost 7 bases, and 15 bases lay between the germline ends. The CDR3 has 14 residues. In germline, CDR1 is MNHEY, CDR2 SVGAGI. The CDR3 protein is CASSYDQNHREQYV. CDR3 nucleotide sequence: TGTGCCAGCAGTTACGATCAGAACCACCGGGAGCAGTACGTC.

Concerning this clonotype itself: The germline gene is not matched at one end of the junction; a read error may be the cause. V usage is TRBV6-4 and J usage is TRBJ2-3; no reliable D call. The CDR3 spans 13 residues. Germline V gene lookup returns CDR1 MRHNA and CDR2 SNTAGT. The CDR3 is CASSVQRTDTRYF. In DNA form, the CDR3 reads TGTGCCAGCAGTGTACAGCGCACAGATACGCGGTATTTT.

This clonotype was seen many times. The chain couples TRBV7-6 to TRBJ2-1, with TRBD1 as a possible D gene (6 bases). Looked up from germline, CDR1 is SGHVS and CDR2 is FNYEAQ. Between the trimmed V and J ends, which lost 5 bases and 10 bases, there was a span of 15 bases. This CDR3 is built from 13 residues. The CDR3 DNA reads TGTGCCAGCAGCCCGAAATCTCAGGGGGAGCAGTTCTTC. Residues: CASSPKSQGEQFF.

This clonotype was found a few times. V is TRBV20-1 and J is TRBJ1-2; 12 bases line up with TRBD1. The CDR3 spans 13 residues. The J segment lost 8 bases and the V segment lost 5 bases, leaving 6 bases of the junction unmatched. Germline V gives CDR1 DFQATT, CDR2 SNEGSKA (reference sequence). The CDR3 here is CSAPGQGAQGYTF. The CDR3 DNA follows: TGCAGTGCTCCGGGACAGGGGGCTCAGGGCTACACCTTC.